These 10 T cell receptor beta chains originate from one sample sequenced in a study of TIL therapy for anti-PD-1-resistant metastatic lung cancer. The time point: pre-treatment sample, taken before nivolumab and TIL therapy. The tumor samples were excised metastases, mostly pleural nodules or supraclavicular lymph nodes. This was the immunoSEQ v3 assay. Some clones are missing from TCRdb's copy, which holds only in-frame ones; the method was immunoSEQ multiplex PCR. The sample holds more than 90,000 clones, roughly two thirds seen once. Specimen: tumor tissue, collected at baseline. These receptors originate from a person aged 30 to 80 with non-small cell lung cancer.

This clone has only a few counts. This chain joins TRBV4-3 and TRBJ1-3; TRBD1 is a possible D gene (6 bases). The germline V and J ends were trimmed by 1 base and 0 bases, with 13 bases remaining between them. The CDR3 consists of 17 residues. CDR1 and CDR2 (germline): LGHNA, YSLEER. The CDR3 DNA reads as TGCGCCAGCAGCCAAGGGGCGATGACAGGCTCTGGAAACACCATATATTTT. Amino acids: CASSQGAMTGSGNTIYF.

This clone came up once. This chain links TRBV7-2 with TRBJ2-2; D is unclear. Trimming took off 1 base at V and 4 bases at J, with 10 bases between the two ends. The germline V gene has CDR1 SGHTA and CDR2 FQGNSA. This CDR3 contains 15 residues. The DNA of the CDR3 is TGTGCCAGCAGCTTAGTTCGGCACAGCACCGGGGAGCTGTTTTTT. It translates to CASSLVRHSTGELFF. The whole variable domain, filled in from reference TRBV7-2 and TRBJ2-2, reads GAGVSQSPSNKVTEKGKDVELRCDPISGHTALYWYRQSLGQGLEFLIYFQGNSAPDKSGLPSDRFSAERTGGSVSTLTIQRTQQEDSAVYLCASSLVRHSTGELFFGEGSRLTVL.

This CDR3 is CASSQDRRGAVSYEQYF. The CDR3 DNA sequence: TGCGCCAGCAGCCAAGATAGGCGGGGGGCAGTCTCCTACGAGCAGTACTTC. The V and J genes are TRBV4-3 and TRBJ2-7; 8 bases match TRBD2. V was clipped by 0 bases and J by 0 bases; unmatched bases: 7. CDR1 is LGHNA, CDR2 YSLEER, per germline. This CDR3 has 17 residues.

This clone was seen a single time. The rearrangement uses TRBV7-2 and TRBJ1-1; D gene ambiguous. V dropped 5 bases and J dropped 1 base, with 8 bases sitting between them. Germline CDR1 is SGHTA and CDR2 is FQGNSA. This CDR3 is built from 13 residues. The chain's CDR3 is CASSNRGNTEAFF. The CDR3 DNA sequence: TGTGCCAGCAGCAACCGGGGGAACACTGAAGCTTTCTTT.

This clone is judged medium-sized (0.01 to 0.1%). This sequence joins TRBV9 and TRBJ2-2; tentative D call: TRBD2 (5 bases). Trimming left V 0 bases short and J 5 bases short, with 5 bases between. Germline lookup yields CDR1 SGDLS and CDR2 YYNGEE. The CDR3 runs to 13 residues. As DNA, the CDR3 is TGTGCCAGCAGCGTAGGAGGGACCGGGGAGCTGTTTTTT. Residues: CASSVGGTGELFF.

The J gene is TRBJ1-4, the V gene TRBV7-6; D is unresolved. Germline assignment: CDR1 SGHVS and CDR2 FNYEAQ. V lost 1 base and J lost 5, with 8 bases in between. This CDR3 is built from 14 residues. CDR3 bases: TGTGCCAGCAGCTTAGGAGGGCTGAATGAAAAACTGTTTTTT. Translation gives CASSLGGLNEKLFF.

The chain joins TRBV9 to TRBJ1-6; TRBD1 matches 10 bases. J lost 8 bases, V lost 3 bases, and 2 bases had no gene match. Germline CDR1 SGDLS, CDR2 YYNGEE. The CDR3 totals 14 residues. CDR3 in DNA: TGTGCCAGCAGCGAGGGACAGGGGTATTCACCCCTCCACTTT. This gives the protein CASSEGQGYSPLHF.

The CDR3 nucleotides are TGCGCCAGCAGCGCAGCGGGTCCAGGGGATACGCAGTATTTT. Its translation is CASSAAGPGDTQYF. V usage is TRBV5-1 and J usage is TRBJ2-3; weak D call: TRBD2 (6 bases). Germline values: CDR1 SGHRS, CDR2 YFSETQ. The CDR3 contains 14 residues. With 4 bases removed from V and 6 bases from J, the gap between germline ends came to 15 bases.

The rearrangement joins TRBV29-1 to TRBJ2-2; D is unresolved. The germline V and J ends were trimmed by 6 bases and 5 bases, with 4 bases remaining between them. This CDR3 contains 10 residues. The germline V gene encodes CDR1 SQVTM and CDR2 ANQGSEA. As DNA, the CDR3 is TGCAGCGTATATACCGGGGAGCTGTTTTTT. Its translation: CSVYTGELFF.

The chain has TRBV24-1 and TRBJ2-1; D perhaps matches TRBD2 (5 bases). The V end lost 3 bases, the J end lost 0 bases, and 8 bases lay between the germline ends. The CDR3 contains 15 residues. Germline V lookup: CDR1 KGHDR, CDR2 SFDVKD. In nucleotides, the CDR3 is TGTGCCACCAGTGATGGGAGTAGCTCCTACAATGAGCAGTTCTTC. It codes for CATSDGSSSYNEQFF.